This T cell receptor beta chain was identified in a study of Ad26.COV2.S vaccination and SARS-CoV-2 variants. Overall study: Donor was one of the participants in the Ad26.COV2.S arm of the COV1001 trial. Ad26.COV2.S given intramuscularly, once or twice 56 days apart.

Germline V gives CDR1 MNHEY, CDR2 SVGAGI. This CDR3 is built from 16 residues. The sample's treatment: 15 to 20 received Ad26.COV2.S at low or high dose, single or two shots; about 5 received placebo; per-sample allocation not given. Material that was analyzed had been drawn on day 63 after the first vaccine or placebo injection. Assay: immunoSEQ multiplex PCR; the TCRdb copy retains only in-frame clones and omits some. The sample contains roughly 380,000 clones, over 75% of which appear only once. For this clone: Its target is not known. The junction does not match germline at one end; this may be a read error.

Study findings and constraints: Breadth of non-spike TCRs did not differ between vaccinees and placebo recipients. Measurements of TCR breadth and depth may have given underestimates of the total T cell responses.

J is TRBJ2-6 and V is TRBV6-5; a weak D match, TRBD1 (8 bases). This TCR was sampled from a person aged 18-60 years who received the Ad26.COV2.S COVID-19 vaccine or a placebo. This sample comprised peripheral blood, obtained in a trial of Ad26.COV2.S vaccine versus placebo. DNA for the CDR3: TGTGCCAGCATTTACAGGGGGGGCTCTGGGGCCAACGTCCTGACTTTC. Amino acids: CASIYRGGSGANVLTF.